A single sample gave rise to the 30 T cell receptor beta chains below, sequenced in a study of blood T cell repertoires in COVID-19 (dated by TCRdb to the early 2020s). Libraries were made using the immunoSEQ multiplex PCR assay. TCRdb holds this immuneACCESS table with in-frame rearrangements only. Some clones are missing; in checked studies, unresolved V genes explain under half, and the rest has no known cause. Across this sample there are approximately 25,000 clones, with around 70% seen only once. The ten top clones hold approximately 40% of the sample. Sequenced: peripheral blood. These receptor sequences come from a woman older than 75 with acute or convalescent COVID-19.

This rearrangement joins TRBV19 to TRBJ1-3; possible D gene TRBD1, 6 bases. Trimming pared 10 bases from V and 7 bases from J, leaving 11 bases between. CDR1 and CDR2 from the germline V gene are LNHDA and SQIVND (reference sequence). The CDR3 consists of 11 residues. CDR3: CATKGGNTIYF. DNA for the CDR3: TGTGCCACCAAGGGGGGGAACACCATATATTTT.

This rearrangement joins TRBV6-5 to TRBJ1-1, with 10 bases that match TRBD1. The ends lost 6 bases at V and 4 bases at J; junction bases unmatched: 2. The CDR3 spans 13 residues. CDR1 MNHEY and CDR2 SVGAGI come from the germline V gene. The DNA of the CDR3 is TGTGCCAGCAGCAGACAGGGGGCCACTGAAGCTTTCTTT. This encodes CASSRQGATEAFF.

This clone was counted many times. The V gene is TRBV19, the J gene TRBJ1-4, with D perhaps TRBD1 (5 bases). V was shortened by 6 bases and J by 8 bases, with 13 bases between the two germline ends. Germline assignment: CDR1 LNHDA and CDR2 SQIVND (reference sequence). The CDR3 has 13 residues. Here the CDR3 DNA reads TGTGCCAGTAGGTTTGCGGGGGAAGAAAAACTGTTTTTT. This translates into CASRFAGEEKLFF.

CDR3 DNA: TGTGCCAGCAGTGCTTTCTACGAGCGGGGGGGAACCCTTCGGGATGAGCAGTTCTTC. Protein product: CASSAFYERGGTLRDEQFF. The chain recombines TRBV2 with TRBJ2-1; TRBD2 aligns across 10 bases. The V gene's germline CDR1 is SNHLY and CDR2 FYNNEI. This CDR3 spans 19 amino acids. V shed 4 bases and J 8 bases; nucleotides not matched to a gene: 20.

This chain joins TRBV2 and TRBJ2-5; weak D call: TRBD2 (6 bases). CDR3 length: 14 residues. From germline, CDR1 is SNHLY and CDR2 FYNNEI. V gave up 4 bases and J gave up 2 bases, with 11 bases separating them. CDR3 amino acids: CASSGTIPQETQYF. Written as DNA, the CDR3 is TGTGCCAGCAGTGGGACTATCCCTCAAGAGACCCAGTACTTC.

The CDR3 bases are TGCAGCGTCGGCAGGGGGCGGTTGGGCACTGAAGCTTTCTTT. Residues: CSVGRGRLGTEAFF. This chain connects TRBV29-1 to TRBJ1-1; 8 bases are shared with TRBD1. CDR3 length equals 14 residues. V gave up 6 bases and J gave up 4 bases; unmatched junction bases: 10. Germline-derived CDR1 and CDR2 are SQVTM and ANQGSEA.

The chain has TRBV3-1 (or the pseudogene TRBV3-2) and TRBJ2-3; 14 bases agree with TRBD2. With 6 bases clipped from V and 4 bases from J, the junction kept 0 bases outside the gene matches. Germline V gene lookup returns CDR1 LGHDT and CDR2 YNNKEL (reference sequence). This CDR3 contains 14 residues. The CDR3 sequence is CASRTSGRADTQYF. In nucleotides, the CDR3 is TGTGCCAGCAGGACTAGCGGGAGGGCAGATACGCAGTATTTT.

The gene calls are TRBV6-6 and TRBJ2-5; D perhaps matches TRBD2 (6 bases). The length of the CDR3 is 15 residues. Trimming stripped 5 bases from V and 2 bases from J, with 15 bases between. From germline, CDR1 is MNHNY and CDR2 SVGAGI (reference sequence). As DNA, the CDR3 is TGTGCCAGCAGTCGGTGGGACTCCTCACAAGAGACCCAGTACTTC. Translation gives CASSRWDSSQETQYF.

This chain links TRBV28 with TRBJ2-4; D might be TRBD1 (5 bases). Germline V gives CDR1 MDHEN, CDR2 SYDVKM. The ends were cut back, 6 bases at V and 0 bases at J, with 9 bases in the middle. The CDR3 is 14 residues long. CDR3 DNA: TGTGCCAGCAGCAGGACACTAGCCAAAAACATTCAGTACTTC. Amino acids: CASSRTLAKNIQYF.

The chain recombines TRBV6-5 with TRBJ1-1; D might be TRBD1 (5 bases). Germline V lookup: CDR1 MNHEY, CDR2 SVGAGI. CDR3 length: 15 residues. Trimming took 6 bases from V and 4 from J, leaving 18 bases between them. The CDR3 loop reads CASSHLREKGTEAFF. The CDR3, as DNA: TGTGCCAGCAGCCACCTCAGGGAAAAGGGCACTGAAGCTTTCTTT.

CDR3 sequence reads: CASSVAGTSNYNEQFF. For the CDR3, the DNA is TGTGCCAGCAGCGTAGCCGGGACTTCGAATTACAATGAGCAGTTCTTC. This rearrangement joins TRBV9 to TRBJ2-1, with D perhaps TRBD2 (6 bases). CDR3 length: 16 residues. Germline V CDR1 and CDR2: SGDLS, YYNGEE. V lost 0 bases and J lost 4, with 14 bases in between.

V gene TRBV5-1 combines with J gene TRBJ1-1; possibly TRBD1 for D (5 bases). With 1 base removed from V and 2 bases from J, the gap between germline ends came to 9 bases. CDR1 SGHRS and CDR2 YFSETQ come from the germline V gene. The CDR3 runs 14 residues. The CDR3 DNA reads as TGCGCCAGCAGCTTGTTACAGGAAAACACTGAAGCTTTCTTT. It specifies CASSLLQENTEAFF.

The DNA of the CDR3 is TGTGCCAGCAACAAACAGGATCTTCCCTACGAGCAGTACTTC. Protein: CASNKQDLPYEQYF. The chain joins TRBV5-4 to TRBJ2-7; tentatively, D is TRBD1 (5 bases). CDR1 SGHNT and CDR2 YYREEE come from the germline V gene (reference sequence). V lost 6 bases to trimming and J lost 2 bases, with 15 bases between them. The CDR3 loop spans 14 amino acids.

CDR3 sequence: CASSPILATNTEAFF. The CDR3, as DNA: TGTGCCAGCTCACCTATTCTGGCCACCAACACTGAAGCTTTCTTT. The chain joins TRBV18 to TRBJ1-1; D is ambiguous. Trimming pared 3 bases from V and 2 bases from J, leaving 13 bases between. Germline V gene sequence: CDR1 KGHSH, CDR2 LQKENI. The CDR3 is made up of 15 amino acids.

The V and J genes are TRBV3-1 (or the pseudogene TRBV3-2) and TRBJ1-2; TRBD1 matches at 10 bases. J was trimmed by 4 bases and V by 1 base; bases with no gene match: 0. The CDR3 is made up of 14 amino acids. Germline V lookup: CDR1 LGHDT, CDR2 YNNKEL (reference sequence). The CDR3 spells CASSQGDRGYGYTF. The CDR3 coding sequence is TGTGCCAGCAGCCAAGGGGACAGGGGCTATGGCTACACCTTC.

This rearrangement joins TRBV2 to TRBJ2-6, with D maybe TRBD2 (5 bases). V was pared by 3 bases and J by 4 bases, with 10 bases between. Looked up from germline, CDR1 is SNHLY and CDR2 is FYNNEI. This CDR3 spans 15 amino acids. CDR3 nucleotide sequence: TGTGCCAGCAGTGATGCGCGGGCCGGGGCCAACGTCCTGACTTTC. Its translation is CASSDARAGANVLTF.

The V call is TRBV18, the J call TRBJ1-3, with a possible D match to TRBD1 (5 bases). CDR1 and CDR2 (germline): KGHSH, LQKENI. CDR3 size: 17 residues. V was shortened by 2 bases and J by 0 bases, with 14 bases between the two germline ends. The CDR3 region has the DNA TGTGCCAGCTCACCAGGGAAGGGGTCATACTCTGGAAACACCATATATTTT. Its protein is CASSPGKGSYSGNTIYF.

The sample holds many counts of this clone. The chain employs TRBV2 and TRBJ1-1; maybe TRBD1 (5 bases). The germline V gene has CDR1 SNHLY and CDR2 FYNNEI. CDR3 length equals 13 residues. Trimming cost V 2 bases and J 5 bases, with 9 bases left between them. The CDR3 region has the DNA TGTGCCAGCAGTGAACAGGGCTTAACTGAAGCTTTCTTT. Protein: CASSEQGLTEAFF.

This clone was counted a single time. The V and J genes are TRBV5-1 and TRBJ1-2, with TRBD1 matching 7 bases. The CDR3 contains 13 residues. V lost 1 base and J lost 4; bases outside the gene matches: 1. CDR1 is SGHRS, CDR2 YFSETQ, per germline. The CDR3 nucleotides read TGCGCCAGCAGCTTGTGGGACAGCTATGGCTACACCTTC. It encodes CASSLWDSYGYTF.

This clone has a single count. The chain couples TRBV6-1 to TRBJ1-4, with D perhaps TRBD1 (5 bases). V shed 2 bases and J shed 4 bases, with 11 bases lying between them. The CDR3 contains 15 residues. In germline, CDR1 is MNHNS, CDR2 SASEGT. CDR3 bases: TGTGCCAGCAGTGAACTGGGGGGACTTAATGAAAAACTGTTTTTT. Translation gives CASSELGGLNEKLFF.

V and J are TRBV5-5 and TRBJ2-2; 8 nucleotides match TRBD1. Per the germline V gene, CDR1 is SGHKS and CDR2 is YYEKEE (reference sequence). V lost 4 bases and J lost 5; bases outside the gene matches: 1. The CDR3 runs to 13 residues. CDR3 in DNA: TGTGCCAGCAGCCACAGGGGGACCGGGGAGCTGTTTTTT. It specifies CASSHRGTGELFF.

The chain has TRBV5-5 and TRBJ1-1, with D hard to call. CDR3 length: 13 amino acids. Trimming removed 6 bases at V and 1 base at J, with 10 bases between. Germline CDR1 and CDR2: SGHKS and YYEKEE (reference sequence). In nucleotides, the CDR3 is TGTGCCAGCACCCCGCACACGAACACTGAAGCTTTCTTT. Amino acids: CASTPHTNTEAFF. The variable domain in full, with the rest retrieved from reference TRBV5-5 and TRBJ1-1, is DAGVTQSPTHLIKTRGQQVTLRCSPISGHKSVSWYQQVLGQGPQFIFQYYEKEERGRGNFPDRFSARQFPNYSSELNVNALLLGDSALYLCASTPHTNTEAFFGQGTRLTVV.

The rearrangement uses TRBV13 and TRBJ2-1; TRBD2 agrees at 9 bases. With V trimmed by 6 bases and J by 0 bases, 3 bases remained unmatched. This CDR3 is 15 amino acids long. Germline lookup yields CDR1 PRHDT and CDR2 FYEKMQ (reference sequence). CDR3 nucleotides: TGTGCCAGCAGAGCTAGCGGGAACTCCTACAATGAGCAGTTCTTC. Its protein product is CASRASGNSYNEQFF. The whole variable domain, filled in from reference TRBV13 and TRBJ2-1, reads AAGVIQSPRHLIKEKRETATLKCYPIPRHDTVYWYQQGPGQDPQFLISFYEKMQSDKGSIPDRFSAQQFSDYHSELNMSSLELGDSALYFCASRASGNSYNEQFFGPGTRLTVL.

The chain employs TRBV6-5 and TRBJ2-3; D unresolved. CDR1 and CDR2 from the germline V gene are MNHEY and SVGAGI. Trimming took 5 bases from V and 1 from J, leaving 13 bases between them. This CDR3 region has 15 residues. CDR3 protein: CASSPLTPRTDTQYF. The CDR3 DNA follows: TGTGCCAGCAGTCCCCTGACACCTCGCACAGATACGCAGTATTTT.

This clone occurred a few times. The J gene is TRBJ1-3, the V gene TRBV3-1 (or the pseudogene TRBV3-2); 9 nucleotides align to TRBD1. The CDR3 has 14 residues. The germline CDR1 and CDR2 sequences are LGHDT and YNNKEL (reference sequence). V trimming: 4 bases; J trimming: 8 bases; junction bases outside the gene matches: 6. CDR3 sequence reads: CASSLRDREDTIYF. For the CDR3, the DNA is TGTGCCAGCAGCCTCCGGGACAGGGAGGACACCATATATTTT.

This chain links TRBV18 with TRBJ2-7, with D possibly TRBD2 on 5 matching bases. Trimming shortened V by 8 bases and J by 4 bases, and 9 bases separated the two germline ends. Germline V lookup: CDR1 KGHSH, CDR2 LQKENI. The length of the CDR3 is 11 residues. CDR3 in amino acids: CASRGPYEQYF. The CDR3, as DNA: TGTGCCAGCCGAGGGCCGTACGAGCAGTACTTC. Filled out from reference TRBV18 and TRBJ2-7, the complete variable domain reads NAGVMQNPRHLVRRRGQEARLRCSPMKGHSHVYWYRQLPEEGLKFMVYLQKENIIDESGMPKERFSAEFPKEGPSILRIQQVVRGDSAAYFCASRGPYEQYFGPGTRLTVT.

The chain joins TRBV5-4 to TRBJ2-5, with 8 positions matching TRBD2. Looked up from germline, CDR1 is SGHNT and CDR2 is YYREEE (reference sequence). V shed 4 bases and J 5 bases; nucleotides not matched to a gene: 10. The CDR3 is 15 amino acids. The CDR3 loop reads CASSPKAGDQETQYF. CDR3 in DNA: TGTGCCAGCAGCCCCAAAGCGGGGGATCAGGAGACCCAGTACTTC.

The V gene is TRBV7-9, the J gene TRBJ1-2; TRBD1 aligns across 9 bases. Germline loops: CDR1 SEHNR, CDR2 FQNEAQ (reference sequence). With V trimmed by 5 bases and J by 12 bases, 4 bases remained unmatched. The CDR3 runs to 11 residues. CDR3 nucleotide sequence: TGTGCCAGCAGCCCCGGACAGGGGAACACCTTC. Encoded protein: CASSPGQGNTF.

This clone has ten or more counts. This chain uses TRBV11-2 with TRBJ2-7; tentative D call: TRBD1 (5 bases). The V gene's germline CDR1 is SGHAT and CDR2 FQNNGV. V lost 5 bases, J lost 4 bases, and 15 bases lay in between. The CDR3 loop spans 14 amino acids. CDR3: CASSPEARVYEQYF. Written as DNA, the CDR3 is TGTGCCAGCAGCCCCGAGGCCAGGGTGTACGAGCAGTACTTC.

This clone was counted between two and nine times. J is TRBJ2-7 and V is TRBV20-1; TRBD2 might be the D (7 bases). V was pared by 3 bases and J by 5 bases, with 17 bases between. There are 14 residues in the CDR3. CDR1 is DFQATT and CDR2 is SNEGSKA in the germline V gene (reference sequence). CDR3 DNA sequence: TGCAGTGCTAGTGGGGGCGGGAGCGGGCACGAGCAGTACTTC. Protein product: CSASGGGSGHEQYF.